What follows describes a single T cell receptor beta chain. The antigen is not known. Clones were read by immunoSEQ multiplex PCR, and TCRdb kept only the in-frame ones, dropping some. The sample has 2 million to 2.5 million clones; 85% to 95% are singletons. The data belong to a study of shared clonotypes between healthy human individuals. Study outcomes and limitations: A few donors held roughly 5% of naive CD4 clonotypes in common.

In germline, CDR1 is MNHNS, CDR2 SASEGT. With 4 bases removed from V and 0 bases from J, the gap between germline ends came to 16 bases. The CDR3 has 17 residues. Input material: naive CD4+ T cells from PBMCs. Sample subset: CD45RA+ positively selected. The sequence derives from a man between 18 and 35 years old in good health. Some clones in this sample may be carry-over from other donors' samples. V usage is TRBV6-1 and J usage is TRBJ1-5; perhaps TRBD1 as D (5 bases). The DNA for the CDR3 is TGTGCCAGCAGTGTGCGTCAGGGCCGGTATAGCAATCAGCCCCAGCATTTT. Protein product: CASSVRQGRYSNQPQHF.